One T cell receptor beta chain is described in this entry. Germline loops: CDR1 SGHTA, CDR2 FQGNSA. V was clipped by 5 bases and J by 0 bases, with 20 bases between them. This CDR3 region has 18 residues. The record originates from a study of T cell responses to AZD1222 COVID-19 vaccine. Some clones are missing from TCRdb's copy, which holds only in-frame ones; the method was immunoSEQ multiplex PCR. Among roughly 180,000 clones listed, roughly nine tenths were seen once. Sequences were derived from peripheral blood, sampled on day 0 of AZD1222 vaccination. This sequence was found in an adult in good health. The J gene is TRBJ1-5, the V gene TRBV7-2; perhaps TRBD1 as D (5 bases). The CDR3 loop is CASSPETDYSYSNQPQHF. As DNA, the CDR3 is TGTGCCAGCAGCCCAGAGACAGATTATTCCTATAGCAATCAGCCCCAGCATTTT.